The rows below give T cell receptor beta chains drawn from one sample of a study of blood T cells in healthy people across ages. TCRdb re-called the 5' RACE reads with MiXCR, one entry per CDR3 protein. The sample holds about 1.4 million distinct CDR3 sequences; approximately 59% are singletons and the top ten take approximately 7%. Material: blood. The source is a man aged 18 to 35 in good health. Each CDR3 is given with its conserved first and last residue. D genes are given only for firm matches. The size of a clone is reported for some rows only, either as once, few or many, or as a class for expanded clones.

V: TRBV7-9; D: -; J: TRBJ2-5; size: -; DNA: TGTGCCAGCGGAAGTCAGGAAATGTGGGAGACCCAGTACTTC; CDR3: CASGSQEMWETQYF
V: TRBV12-3/TRBV12-4; D: -; J: TRBJ2-7; size: -; DNA: TGTGCCAGCACCCAGGGACCTTACGAGCAGTACTTC; CDR3: CASTQGPYEQYF
V: TRBV15; D: TRBD2; J: TRBJ2-5; size: -; DNA: TGTGCCACCAGCAGCGATCGGGGGGGGCAAGAGACCCAGTACTTC; CDR3: CATSSDRGGQETQYF
V: TRBV4-1; D: -; J: TRBJ1-2; size: -; DNA: TGCGCCAGCAGCCCGGACAGTGTATATGGCTACACCTTC; CDR3: CASSPDSVYGYTF
V: TRBV6-1; D: -; J: TRBJ2-3; size: -; DNA: TGTGCCAGCAGCCTCGGGGTAGGGGTAGCGCCCCAGACAGATACGCAGTATTTT; CDR3: CASSLGVGVAPQTDTQYF
V: TRBV2; D: TRBD1; J: TRBJ2-3; size: few; DNA: TGTGCCAGTCTCAGGGGGGATACGCAGTATTTT; CDR3: CASLRGDTQYF
V: TRBV4-1; D: -; J: TRBJ2-1; size: few; DNA: TGCGCCAGCAGCCCCCCCACAGGGCGTAATGAGCAGTTCTTC; CDR3: CASSPPTGRNEQFF
V: TRBV20-1; D: -; J: TRBJ2-7; size: -; DNA: TGCAGTGCTCCTACAGGGGCAGGAGGGGAGCAGTACTTC; CDR3: CSAPTGAGGEQYF
V: TRBV18; D: -; J: TRBJ2-5; size: -; DNA: TGTGCCAGCTCACCCCAGACTGGGGAGACCCAGTACTTC; CDR3: CASSPQTGETQYF
V: TRBV3-1; D: -; J: TRBJ1-6; size: -; DNA: TGTGCCAGCAGCCCGAGATCGGGGAACACACCCCTCCACTTT; CDR3: CASSPRSGNTPLHF
V: TRBV20-1; D: -; J: TRBJ2-7; size: -; DNA: TGCAGTGCTCCCCTAGAGGGGAGGCCCTACAATGAGCAGTACTTC; CDR3: CSAPLEGRPYNEQYF
V: TRBV6-5; D: TRBD1; J: TRBJ2-5; size: -; DNA: TGTGCCAGCAGTTCTGGGACAGGCGCCTACAATGAGCAGTACTTC; CDR3: CASSSGTGAYNEQYF
V: TRBV7-2; D: -; J: TRBJ1-1; size: -; DNA: TGTGCCAGCAGCTCTCCGACAGAGATCACTGAAGCTTTCTTT; CDR3: CASSSPTEITEAFF
V: TRBV7-2; D: -; J: TRBJ2-7; size: few; DNA: TGTGCCAGCAGTCGCAGGGAATCCTACGAGCAGTACTTC; CDR3: CASSRRESYEQYF
V: TRBV4-3; D: -; J: TRBJ2-3; size: -; DNA: TGCGCCAGCAGCCAAGATTGGACTAACGCGCAGTATTTT; CDR3: CASSQDWTNAQYF
V: TRBV20-1; D: -; J: TRBJ1-1; size: -; DNA: TGCAGTGCTAGTAACGCCAGGGCATCTGAAGCTTTCTTT; CDR3: CSASNARASEAFF
V: TRBV5-6; D: -; J: TRBJ2-7; size: -; DNA: TGTGCCAGCAGCTGGGGGTCTAACTACGAGCAGTACTTC; CDR3: CASSWGSNYEQYF
V: TRBV20-1; D: TRBD1; J: TRBJ2-3; size: once; DNA: TGCAGTGCTACACAGGGGGATTGGGATACGCAGTATTTT; CDR3: CSATQGDWDTQYF
V: TRBV27; D: -; J: TRBJ2-1; size: few; DNA: TGTGCCAGCAGTTTCAGTGTTGAGAGGAACTACAATGAGCAGTTCTTC; CDR3: CASSFSVERNYNEQFF
V: TRBV29-1; D: -; J: TRBJ1-1; size: few; DNA: TGCAGCGTTGTCGAGGGTGCGTACCTAGTCACTGAAGCTTTCTTT; CDR3: CSVVEGAYLVTEAFF